One sample yielded the 19 T cell receptor beta chains listed below, sequenced in a study of shared clonotypes between healthy human individuals. TCRdb keeps only in-frame clones here, not all; method: immunoSEQ multiplex PCR. This table has around 2.3 million clones, approximately 96% appearing once. The sample was naive CD4+ T cells sorted from blood. As to subset: CD45RA+ positively selected. All receptors derive from a man aged 18 to 29 in good health.

The count of this clone is one. The chain employs TRBV28 and TRBJ1-5, with TRBD1 matching 11 bases. CDR1 is MDHEN and CDR2 is SYDVKM in the germline V gene. With 5 bases clipped from V and 7 bases from J, the junction kept 7 bases outside the gene matches. This CDR3 contains 15 residues. In DNA, the CDR3 is TGTGCCAGCAGTACTTCCGGGACAGGGGGACAGCCCCAGCATTTT. It specifies CASSTSGTGGQPQHF. Full variable domain (missing parts from reference TRBV28 and TRBJ1-5): DVKVTQSSRYLVKRTGEKVFLECVQDMDHENMFWYRQDPGLGLRLIYFSYDVKMKEKGDIPEGYSVSREKKERFSLILESASTNQTSMYLCASSTSGTGGQPQHFGDGTRLSIL.

This chain uses TRBV7-3 with TRBJ2-5, with TRBD2 matching 9 bases. Looked up from germline, CDR1 is SGHTA and CDR2 is FQGTGA. This CDR3 has 15 amino acids. With 3 bases clipped from V and 2 bases from J, the junction kept 4 bases outside the gene matches. The DNA for the CDR3 is TGTGCCAGCAGCTTCAGCGGGGGGCAACAAGAGACCCAGTACTTC. It translates to CASSFSGGQQETQYF.

The CDR3 sequence: CASRSGGYNEQFF. CDR3 DNA: TGTGCCTCCCGTTCAGGGGGTTACAATGAGCAGTTCTTC. The chain employs TRBV14 and TRBJ2-1; TRBD1 aligns across 7 bases. The CDR3 consists of 13 residues. Germline assignment: CDR1 SGHDN and CDR2 FVKESK. J gave up 4 bases and V 11 bases, and 8 bases lay outside the gene matches.

This rearrangement joins TRBV4-3 to TRBJ2-3; unclear D gene. This CDR3 has 16 amino acids. CDR1 and CDR2 from the germline V gene are LGHNA and YSLEER. Trimming left V 0 bases short and J 5 bases short, with 15 bases between. The CDR3 nucleotides are TGCGCCAGCAGCCAAGATCGGGTGGGCCGTGGAGATACGCAGTATTTT. Its translation is CASSQDRVGRGDTQYF.

J is TRBJ2-2 and V is TRBV27; perhaps TRBD1 as D (5 bases). Looked up from germline, CDR1 is MNHEY and CDR2 is SMNVEV (reference sequence). The CDR3 runs 15 residues. V shed 7 bases and J shed 5 bases, with 17 bases lying between them. CDR3 DNA sequence: TGTGCCAGCACCCTACTAAGGGGCTGGACCGGGGAGCTGTTTTTT. It translates to CASTLLRGWTGELFF.

V gene TRBV30 combines with J gene TRBJ1-5; TRBD1 matches at 7 bases. Germline V lookup: CDR1 GTSNPN, CDR2 SVGIG (reference sequence). Trimming took 3 bases from V and 3 from J; bases not matched to a gene: 5. CDR3 size: 14 residues. Written as DNA, the CDR3 is TGTGCCTGGAGCGGGGGACAGACCAATCAGCCCCAGCATTTT. It yields the protein CAWSGGQTNQPQHF.

This rearrangement joins TRBV5-6 to TRBJ2-7; 7 bases line up with TRBD2. This CDR3 region has 15 residues. V lost 2 bases to trimming and J lost 3 bases; unmatched junction nucleotides: 8. CDR1 is SGHDT and CDR2 is YYEEEE in the germline V gene. CDR3 region: CASSFPTSVFYEQYF. As DNA, the CDR3 is TGTGCCAGCAGCTTTCCCACTAGCGTGTTCTACGAGCAGTACTTC.

V usage is TRBV7-2 and J usage is TRBJ2-3; 7 bases fit TRBD2. The CDR3 is made up of 17 amino acids. J lost 2 bases, V lost 5 bases, and 13 bases had no gene match. CDR1 and CDR2 (germline): SGHTA, FQGNSA. CDR3: CASSQRASGMTTDTQYF. CDR3 bases: TGTGCCAGCAGCCAGCGGGCTAGCGGAATGACCACAGATACGCAGTATTTT. The full variable domain, in which reference TRBV7-2 and TRBJ2-3 provide the parts outside the CDR3, is GAGVSQSPSNKVTEKGKDVELRCDPISGHTALYWYRQSLGQGLEFLIYFQGNSAPDKSGLPSDRFSAERTGGSVSTLTIQRTQQEDSAVYLCASSQRASGMTTDTQYFGPGTRLTVL.

The V call is TRBV5-6, the J call TRBJ2-2; the D gene could be TRBD1 or TRBD2 (5 bases each). Germline loops: CDR1 SGHDT, CDR2 YYEEEE. Trimming took 4 bases from V and 8 from J, leaving 18 bases between them. The CDR3 length is 15 residues. The CDR3 spells CASSPAWGSPGELFF. CDR3 nucleotide sequence: TGTGCCAGCAGCCCGGCTTGGGGGTCCCCGGGGGAGCTGTTTTTT.

CDR3 bases: TGTGCCAGCAGCCTGACAGGGATCACTAATGAAAAACTGTTTTTT. Translation: CASSLTGITNEKLFF. This sequence joins TRBV5-6 and TRBJ1-4; TRBD1 aligns across 7 bases. Germline CDR1 is SGHDT and CDR2 is YYEEEE. The length of the CDR3 is 15 residues. J gave up 2 bases and V 4 bases, and 5 bases lay outside the gene matches.

The gene calls are TRBV7-9 and TRBJ1-6; 7 bases are a match to TRBD1. Germline CDR1 and CDR2: SEHNR and FQNEAQ (reference sequence). The ends lost 5 bases at V and 9 bases at J; junction bases unmatched: 7. CDR3 length: 14 amino acids. This chain's CDR3 is CASSPTGSSSPLHF. The DNA for the CDR3 is TGTGCCAGCAGCCCGACAGGGTCGAGTTCACCCCTCCACTTT.

The CDR3 region is CASSDTGKGEAFF. The CDR3 coding sequence is TGTGCCAGCAGTGACACAGGGAAAGGAGAAGCTTTCTTT. This chain links TRBV6-5 with TRBJ1-1, with D possibly matching TRBD1 (6 bases). The V and J ends lost 5 bases and 8 bases respectively, with 15 bases between them. Germline lookup yields CDR1 MNHEY and CDR2 SVGAGI. This CDR3 is built from 13 residues.

This chain uses TRBV11-2 with TRBJ1-2; possible D gene TRBD1, 6 bases. Germline V gene sequence: CDR1 SGHAT, CDR2 FQNNGV. Trimming cost V 5 bases and J 5 bases, with 12 bases left between them. CDR3 size: 13 residues. The CDR3 reads CASSRGTPYGYTF. The CDR3 DNA sequence: TGTGCCAGCAGCCGTGGGACACCTTATGGCTACACCTTC.

The chain carries TRBV7-9 and TRBJ1-6, with no clear D. Germline-derived CDR1 and CDR2 are SEHNR and FQNEAQ (reference sequence). V was clipped by 5 bases and J by 8 bases, with 16 bases between them. The CDR3 extends over 15 amino acids. The CDR3 DNA is TGTGCCAGCAGCCTAGGCAGGAGATTGGATTCACCCCTCCACTTT. It specifies CASSLGRRLDSPLHF.

The J gene is TRBJ2-7, the V gene TRBV5-4; TRBD2 matches 8 bases. CDR3 length: 15 residues. V gave up 4 bases and J gave up 3 bases; unmatched junction bases: 9. Germline-derived CDR1 and CDR2 are SGHNT and YYREEE (reference sequence). CDR3 protein: CASSPSGRALYEQYF. The CDR3 region has the DNA TGTGCCAGCAGCCCCTCCGGGAGGGCCCTCTACGAGCAGTACTTC.

The rearrangement joins TRBV6-5 to TRBJ1-6; no definite D call. This CDR3 is 15 amino acids long. Trimming pared 5 bases from V and 0 bases from J, leaving 8 bases between. The germline V gene encodes CDR1 MNHEY and CDR2 SVGAGI. CDR3 nucleotide sequence: TGTGCCAGCAGTCGCATAATCTCCTATAATTCACCCCTCCACTTT. As protein: CASSRIISYNSPLHF.

Here the CDR3 DNA reads TGTGCCAGCAGTTACTCGAGCTCGCGGAGCTATGGCTACACCTTC. Translation: CASSYSSSRSYGYTF. The chain recombines TRBV6-5 with TRBJ1-2; D is unclear. Trimming stripped 0 bases from V and 4 bases from J, with 12 bases between. Looked up from germline, CDR1 is MNHEY and CDR2 is SVGAGI. The CDR3 is made up of 15 amino acids.

This chain connects TRBV5-4 to TRBJ2-3; weak D call: TRBD1 (6 bases). CDR1 and CDR2 (germline): SGHNT, YYREEE (reference sequence). Trimming took 0 bases from V and 1 from J, leaving 12 bases between them. This CDR3 region has 16 residues. CDR3 protein: CASSLVRGYGTDTQYF. CDR3 in DNA: TGTGCCAGCAGCTTGGTAAGGGGGTATGGCACAGATACGCAGTATTTT.

This chain joins TRBV5-1 and TRBJ2-5, with 8 positions matching TRBD2. The germline CDR1 and CDR2 sequences are SGHRS and YFSETQ. V gave up 5 bases and J gave up 5 bases; unmatched junction bases: 11. The CDR3 spans 15 residues. The CDR3 loop reads CASSPLAGSRETQYF. DNA for the CDR3: TGCGCCAGCAGTCCCCTAGCGGGTTCTAGGGAGACCCAGTACTTC.